This TCR beta chain came from a study of identical twins. Every sampled donor was Caucasian and healthy. Study-wide results and caveats: Cord blood beta clonotypes present at high abundance carried fewer insertions; no such pattern appeared in memory repertoires.

TCRdb reprocessed the 5' RACE reads via MiXCR and lists one record per CDR3 protein. The sample contains hundreds of thousands of distinct CDR3 sequences, over 15% of which appear only once. CDR3 size: 15 residues. V lost 5 bases to trimming and J lost 0 bases, with 14 bases between them. Germline CDR1 reads SGHAT; CDR2 reads FQNNGV. As concerns this clonotype: Its antigen is unknown.

These data also formed part of another study, on T cells expressing NK-cell markers. Turning to that study: The authors restricted sorting to alpha-beta TCR T cells with an anti-gamma-delta TCR antibody in several experiments. The leading position in the CD3+CD56-NKG2C+ fraction of a few donors also went to these clonotypes.

The sequencing input was PBMCs. This chain uses TRBV11-2 with TRBJ2-7; D may be TRBD1 or TRBD2 (6 bases each). The source of this sequence is a woman aged 18-29 years in good health. CDR3 residues: CASSAIPGASYEQYF. The CDR3 nucleotides read TGTGCCAGCAGCGCAATCCCGGGGGCCTCCTACGAGCAGTACTTC.